These 32 T cell receptor beta chains share one sample of origin, sequenced in a study of T cells after yellow fever vaccination. TCRdb called the 5' RACE reads again in MiXCR, with one record for every CDR3 protein. Counted here are 620,000 or so distinct CDR3 sequences, approximately 13% occurring once; the ten biggest clones make up about 15%. This sample comprised PBMCs, obtained on the day of the yellow fever booster vaccination. The source is a man aged 25-45 years who received the YFV17D yellow fever vaccine.

V usage is TRBV20-1 and J usage is TRBJ1-5; TRBD1 is a possible D gene (5 bases). The CDR3 contains 13 residues. V lost 7 bases, J lost 2 bases, and 12 bases lay in between. Germline loops: CDR1 DFQATT, CDR2 SNEGSKA (reference sequence). The CDR3 sequence: CSVRGEGNQPQHF. The CDR3 nucleotides are TGCAGTGTTAGGGGCGAGGGCAATCAGCCCCAGCATTTT.

The J gene is TRBJ2-7, the V gene TRBV7-2; D perhaps matches TRBD2 (6 bases). Trimming left V 2 bases short and J 4 bases short, with 12 bases between. This CDR3 has 14 amino acids. From germline, CDR1 is SGHTA and CDR2 FQGNSA. The CDR3 DNA reads as TGTGCCAGCAGCTTACGGCGGGAAGGTTACGAGCAGTACTTC. Protein: CASSLRREGYEQYF. The full variable domain, rest sourced from reference TRBV7-2 and TRBJ2-7, is GAGVSQSPSNKVTEKGKDVELRCDPISGHTALYWYRQSLGQGLEFLIYFQGNSAPDKSGLPSDRFSAERTGGSVSTLTIQRTQQEDSAVYLCASSLRREGYEQYFGPGTRLTVT.

This clonotype was found a few times. The genes are TRBV28 and TRBJ2-1; 10 nucleotides agree with TRBD2. With V trimmed by 6 bases and J by 7 bases, 9 bases remained unmatched. Germline V lookup: CDR1 MDHEN, CDR2 SYDVKM. CDR3 size: 15 residues. Written as DNA, the CDR3 is TGTGCCAGCAGCACAGCGGGAGGGCCGCAGAATGAGCAGTTCTTC. Translated, it gives CASSTAGGPQNEQFF.

The rearrangement joins TRBV12-3 or TRBV12-4 to TRBJ1-5; possible D gene TRBD1, 5 bases. This CDR3 spans 14 amino acids. Deletions cut 4 bases from V and 6 bases from J, with 13 bases between. The CDR3 bases are TGTGCCAGCAGTTCCCAGGGTATGAGTCAGCCCCAGCATTTT. It translates to CASSSQGMSQPQHF.

The chain combines TRBV7-9 with TRBJ2-5; D is unclear. This CDR3 has 13 residues. From germline, CDR1 is SEHNR and CDR2 FQNEAQ (reference sequence). V shed 3 bases and J shed 4 bases, with 9 bases lying between them. CDR3: CASSFGVPETQYF. CDR3 nucleotides: TGTGCCAGCAGCTTTGGGGTCCCAGAGACCCAGTACTTC.

This clonotype was seen only a few times. The V gene is TRBV5-1, the J gene TRBJ2-7; possibly TRBD1 or TRBD2 for D (5 bases each). Trimming cost V 4 bases and J 0 bases, with 17 bases left between them. CDR1 SGHRS and CDR2 YFSETQ come from the germline V gene. This CDR3 spans 16 amino acids. The CDR3 sequence is CASSRQGPVNSYEQYF. DNA of the CDR3: TGCGCCAGCAGCCGCCAGGGACCGGTTAACTCCTACGAGCAGTACTTC.

The rearrangement uses TRBV12-3 or TRBV12-4 and TRBJ2-7, with D possibly called TRBD1 or TRBD2 (5 bases each). The CDR3 extends over 14 amino acids. The V gene lost 6 bases and the J gene lost 0 bases, with 12 bases spanning the gap. The CDR3 DNA reads TGTGCCAGCAGCCGGGACGGAGCCTCCTACGAGCAGTACTTC. This sequence encodes CASSRDGASYEQYF.

The gene calls are TRBV12-3 or TRBV12-4 and TRBJ2-7, with 12 bases lining up with TRBD2. The V segment lost 6 bases and the J segment 7 bases; nucleotides outside the gene matches: 7. CDR3 size: 14 residues. The CDR3 here is CASRLAGGSFEQYF. CDR3 nucleotides: TGTGCCAGCAGGCTAGCGGGAGGGAGTTTTGAGCAGTACTTC.

This clonotype has a handful of counts. The chain uses TRBV7-2 and TRBJ1-5; D is uncertain. The V gene lost 3 bases and the J gene lost 7 bases, with 10 bases spanning the gap. The germline V gene has CDR1 SGHTA and CDR2 FQGNSA. This CDR3 spans 13 amino acids. DNA for the CDR3: TGTGCCAGCAGCTTCACCAACGGACAGCCCCAGCATTTT. Encoded protein: CASSFTNGQPQHF.

This clonotype was seen more than once but under ten times. This chain joins TRBV11-1 and TRBJ2-6; D is unclear. This CDR3 region has 18 residues. CDR1 SGHAT and CDR2 FQDESV come from the germline V gene (reference sequence). Trimming took off 11 bases at V and 0 bases at J, with 23 bases between the two ends. CDR3 in amino acids: CAGLARQATRSGANVLTF. The CDR3 region has the DNA TGTGCCGGCTTGGCGCGGCAGGCGACCCGCTCTGGGGCCAACGTCCTGACTTTC.

The chain carries TRBV12-3 or TRBV12-4 and TRBJ1-5; 7 bases fit TRBD1. CDR3 length: 14 amino acids. The J segment lost 7 bases and the V segment lost 2 bases, leaving 5 bases of the junction unmatched. The CDR3 sequence: CASSLTGERQPQHF. The CDR3 DNA sequence: TGTGCCAGCAGTTTAACAGGGGAAAGACAGCCCCAGCATTTT.

Only a few counts were recorded for this clonotype. The V and J genes are TRBV28 and TRBJ2-1; D is undetermined. Trimming took off 8 bases at V and 0 bases at J, with 14 bases between the two ends. CDR3 length: 15 amino acids. Looked up from germline, CDR1 is MDHEN and CDR2 is SYDVKM. CDR3 loop: CASYGAVSSYNEQFF. In nucleotides, the CDR3 is TGTGCCAGCTATGGCGCAGTAAGCTCCTACAATGAGCAGTTCTTC.

The chain couples TRBV4-3 to TRBJ2-1, with 10 bases aligning to TRBD2. Trimming at V came to 4 bases and at J to 4 bases, leaving 10 bases not matched to a gene. The CDR3 contains 17 residues. Germline CDR1 LGHNA, CDR2 YSLEER. This chain's CDR3 is CASSLGDRTSGYNEQFF. The DNA for the CDR3 is TGCGCCAGCAGCCTGGGGGACAGGACTAGCGGATACAATGAGCAGTTCTTC.

This sequence joins TRBV20-1 and TRBJ2-7, with TRBD1 identical over 7 bases. Germline lookup yields CDR1 DFQATT and CDR2 SNEGSKA (reference sequence). The CDR3 contains 16 residues. Trimming at V came to 0 bases and at J to 2 bases, leaving 10 bases not matched to a gene. CDR3 region: CSARDLRQGTPYEQYF. CDR3 sequence (DNA): TGCAGTGCTAGAGACCTCAGACAGGGAACTCCCTACGAGCAGTACTTC.

This clonotype was counted between two and nine times. This chain connects TRBV12-3 or TRBV12-4 to TRBJ2-5; 8 bases agree with TRBD1. The CDR3 has 13 amino acids. The V and J ends lost 3 bases and 7 bases, in that order; junction bases with no gene match: 4. DNA for the CDR3: TGTGCCAGCAGTTTGAGTACAGGGGGGACCCAGTACTTC. Translating it yields CASSLSTGGTQYF.

This clonotype was recorded a few times. V usage is TRBV12-3 or TRBV12-4 and J usage is TRBJ2-1, with D uncertain. Trimming stripped 5 bases from V and 8 bases from J, with 10 bases between. This CDR3 region has 12 residues. The DNA for the CDR3 is TGTGCCAGCAGTAAACTACTGCATGAGCAGTTCTTC. This gives the protein CASSKLLHEQFF.

In this sample, this clonotype turned up a few times. The chain carries TRBV24-1 and TRBJ2-7; 8 nucleotides agree with TRBD2. V lost 3 bases and J lost 2; bases outside the gene matches: 5. CDR3 length: 15 amino acids. CDR1 and CDR2 from the germline V gene are KGHDR and SFDVKD. CDR3 nucleotide sequence: TGTGCCACCAGTGATGGTAGCGGGAACACCTACGAGCAGTACTTC. Translating gives CATSDGSGNTYEQYF.

The chain carries TRBV5-5 and TRBJ2-1; tentatively, D is TRBD1 (6 bases). The CDR3 length is 16 residues. The germline gives CDR1 SGHKS, CDR2 YYEKEE (reference sequence). Trimming removed 0 bases from V and 4 bases from J, with 14 bases in between. The CDR3 DNA sequence: TGTGCCAGCAGCTTGGTAGCCACAGGGATGTACAATGAGCAGTTCTTC. Amino acids: CASSLVATGMYNEQFF.

Notes on this clonotype: This may arise from a read error, as a much more abundant clone is one base away. V is TRBV5-1 and J is TRBJ2-5; TRBD2 matches at 7 bases. V was clipped by 4 bases and J by 5 bases; unmatched bases: 5. CDR3 length equals 13 residues. Looked up from germline, CDR1 is SGHRS and CDR2 is YFSETQ. The CDR3 here is CASSRRELETQYF. The CDR3 DNA reads as TGCGCCAGCAGCCGGCGGGAGTTGGAGACCCAGTACTTC.

This chain links TRBV12-3 or TRBV12-4 with TRBJ1-6; 7 bases map to TRBD1. CDR3 length equals 14 residues. Losses at the gene ends were 7 bases for V and 7 bases for J; bases not matched to a gene: 7. CDR3 amino acids: CASTLGQTNSPLHF. The DNA of the CDR3 is TGTGCCAGCACCCTGGGACAGACGAATTCACCCCTCCACTTT.

CDR3 region: CASSPGGDYSYEQYF. In nucleotides, the CDR3 is TGCGCCAGCAGCCCGGGGGGGGACTACTCCTACGAGCAGTACTTC. V gene TRBV5-1 combines with J gene TRBJ2-7, with 8 bases fitting TRBD2. The CDR3 is made up of 15 amino acids. Germline V gives CDR1 SGHRS, CDR2 YFSETQ. Losses at the gene ends were 4 bases for V and 0 bases for J; bases not matched to a gene: 6. Combining the CDR3 with reference TRBV5-1 and TRBJ2-7 gives the whole variable domain KAGVTQTPRYLIKTRGQQVTLSCSPISGHRSVSWYQQTPGQGLQFLFEYFSETQRNKGNFPGRFSGRQFSNSRSEMNVSTLELGDSALYLCASSPGGDYSYEQYFGPGTRLTVT.

This sequence joins TRBV5-1 and TRBJ2-1; 7 bases line up with TRBD2. This CDR3 has 15 residues. The V gene end was trimmed by 0 bases and the J gene end by 6 bases; junction bases not matched to a gene: 6. Germline V gene sequence: CDR1 SGHRS, CDR2 YFSETQ. CDR3 bases: TGCGCCAGCAGCTTGGCTAGCGGCATCTCCAATGAGCAGTTCTTC. Protein sequence: CASSLASGISNEQFF.

The chain carries TRBV27 and TRBJ2-1; the match to TRBD2 covers 8 bases. The CDR3 contains 15 residues. The V segment lost 3 bases and the J segment 7 bases; nucleotides outside the gene matches: 8. Germline V gene data show CDR1 as MNHEY and CDR2 as SMNVEV (reference sequence). CDR3 residues: CASSFGVAGLNEQFF. The CDR3 nucleotides read TGTGCCAGCAGTTTTGGGGTAGCGGGACTTAATGAGCAGTTCTTC.

The sample holds many counts of this clonotype. An end of the junction differs from the germline gene, which may be a read error. The V and J genes are TRBV7-2 and TRBJ2-7; TRBD2 agrees at 7 bases. The CDR3 has 14 residues. The germline V gene has CDR1 SGHTA and CDR2 FQGNSA. The CDR3 loop reads CASSLASGSYEQYF. The CDR3 region has the DNA TGCGCCAGCAGCTTGGCTAGCGGATCCTACGAGCAGTACTTC.

This clonotype was observed a handful of times. This sequence joins TRBV20-1 and TRBJ2-7; 13 nucleotides line up with TRBD2. Germline loops: CDR1 DFQATT, CDR2 SNEGSKA (reference sequence). The CDR3 contains 13 residues. This chain's CDR3 is CRAIGLAGVEQYF. In DNA form, the CDR3 reads TGCAGAGCAATCGGACTAGCGGGAGTCGAGCAGTACTTC.

This clonotype was seen more than once but under ten times. V and J are TRBV19 and TRBJ2-5, with 13 positions matching TRBD2. This CDR3 is built from 16 residues. Trimming at V came to 6 bases and at J to 2 bases, leaving 6 bases not matched to a gene. Germline V gene sequence: CDR1 LNHDA, CDR2 SQIVND (reference sequence). CDR3 DNA: TGTGCCAGTAGGGGACTAGCGGGACGCTCTCAAGAGACCCAGTACTTC. Translated, it gives CASRGLAGRSQETQYF. Together with reference TRBV19 and TRBJ2-5, the CDR3 gives the full variable domain: DGGITQSPKYLFRKEGQNVTLSCEQNLNHDAMYWYRQDPGQGLRLIYYSQIVNDFQKGDIAEGYSVSREKKESFPLTVTSAQKNPTAFYLCASRGLAGRSQETQYFGPGTRLLVL.

The rearrangement joins TRBV7-8 to TRBJ2-1; perhaps TRBD2 as D (6 bases). Germline CDR1 is SGHVS and CDR2 is FQNEAQ. The CDR3 runs to 14 residues. Trimming took 0 bases from V and 9 from J, leaving 12 bases between them. The CDR3 loop reads CASSLAGGTGEQFF. The CDR3 region has the DNA TGTGCCAGCAGCTTAGCTGGGGGGACGGGTGAGCAGTTCTTC.

This clonotype was seen more than once but under ten times. The J gene is TRBJ1-5, the V gene TRBV24-1; weak D call: TRBD1 (5 bases). V was trimmed by 4 bases and J by 12 bases, leaving 12 bases between them. Per the germline V gene, CDR1 is KGHDR and CDR2 is SFDVKD. The CDR3 has 12 residues. The CDR3 is CATSDLRGVQHF. CDR3 DNA sequence: TGTGCCACCAGTGACCTGAGAGGGGTCCAGCATTTT.

The chain combines TRBV5-1 with TRBJ2-3; the D is unclear. V gave up 0 bases and J gave up 4 bases, with 9 bases separating them. CDR3 length: 14 amino acids. CDR1 and CDR2 from the germline V gene are SGHRS and YFSETQ. The CDR3 loop reads CASSLGAISDTQYF. DNA for the CDR3: TGCGCCAGCAGCTTGGGAGCAATTTCAGATACGCAGTATTTT.

The chain joins TRBV5-4 to TRBJ2-5; D may be TRBD1 (6 bases). In germline, CDR1 is SGHNT, CDR2 YYREEE (reference sequence). The CDR3 spans 13 residues. The ends were cut back, 4 bases at V and 5 bases at J, with 12 bases in the middle. The CDR3 DNA sequence: TGTGCCAGCAGCGGAACAGGGCCGGAGACCCAGTACTTC. It yields the protein CASSGTGPETQYF.

The sample holds a few counts of this clonotype. V usage is TRBV20-1 and J usage is TRBJ1-5; 7 bases are a match to TRBD1. CDR3 length: 12 residues. From germline, CDR1 is DFQATT and CDR2 SNEGSKA (reference sequence). V dropped 6 bases and J dropped 4; count of bases not matched to a gene: 3. CDR3 bases: TGCAGTGCCACGGGACAGAATCAGCCCCAGCATTTT. Encoded protein: CSATGQNQPQHF.

The chain recombines TRBV7-2 with TRBJ2-7; either TRBD1 or TRBD2 may supply D (5 bases each). Germline CDR1 reads SGHTA; CDR2 reads FQGNSA. With 5 bases removed from V and 0 bases from J, the gap between germline ends came to 14 bases. This CDR3 spans 15 amino acids. This CDR3 is CASSKGRDGSYEQYF. CDR3 bases: TGTGCCAGCAGCAAAGGACGGGACGGCTCCTACGAGCAGTACTTC.